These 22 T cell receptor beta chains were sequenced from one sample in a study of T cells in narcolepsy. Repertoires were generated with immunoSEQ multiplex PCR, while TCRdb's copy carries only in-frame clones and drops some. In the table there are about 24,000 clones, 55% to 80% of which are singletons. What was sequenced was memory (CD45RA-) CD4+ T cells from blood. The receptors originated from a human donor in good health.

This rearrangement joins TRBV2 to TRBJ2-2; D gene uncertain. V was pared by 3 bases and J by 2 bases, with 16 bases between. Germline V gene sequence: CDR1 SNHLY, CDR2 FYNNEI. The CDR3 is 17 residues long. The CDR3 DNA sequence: TGTGCCAGCAGTGATTCGATAGGGATGATCAACACCGGGGAGCTGTTTTTT. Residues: CASSDSIGMINTGELFF.

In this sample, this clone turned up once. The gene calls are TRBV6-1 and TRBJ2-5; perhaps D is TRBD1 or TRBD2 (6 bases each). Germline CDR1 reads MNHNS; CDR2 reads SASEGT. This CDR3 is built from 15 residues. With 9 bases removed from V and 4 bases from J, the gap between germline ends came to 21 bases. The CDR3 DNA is TGTGCCAGGCACTACGGGGGCAGTAGCGCAGAGACCCAGTACTTC. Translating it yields CARHYGGSSAETQYF.

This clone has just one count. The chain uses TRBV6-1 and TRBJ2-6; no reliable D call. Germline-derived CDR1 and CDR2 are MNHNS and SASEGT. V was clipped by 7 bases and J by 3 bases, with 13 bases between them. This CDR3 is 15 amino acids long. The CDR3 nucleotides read TGTGCCAGCAAGTTAGGGTTGGTTGGGGCCAACGTCCTGACTTTC. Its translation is CASKLGLVGANVLTF.

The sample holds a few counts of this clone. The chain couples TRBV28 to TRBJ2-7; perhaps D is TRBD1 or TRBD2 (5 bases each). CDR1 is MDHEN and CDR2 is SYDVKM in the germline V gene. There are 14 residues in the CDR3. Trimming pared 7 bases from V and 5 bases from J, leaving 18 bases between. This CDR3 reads CASTDVGVPNEQYF. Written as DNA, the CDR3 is TGTGCCAGCACCGACGTGGGGGTTCCAAACGAGCAGTACTTC.

The CDR3 bases are TGTGCCACCAGCAGGGACCCCGGGGAGACCCAGTACTTC. Protein sequence: CATSRDPGETQYF. The V gene is TRBV15, the J gene TRBJ2-5, with D unresolved. The germline V and J ends were trimmed by 3 bases and 5 bases, with 10 bases remaining between them. Germline V gene sequence: CDR1 LNHNV, CDR2 YYDKDF (reference sequence). CDR3 length: 13 amino acids.

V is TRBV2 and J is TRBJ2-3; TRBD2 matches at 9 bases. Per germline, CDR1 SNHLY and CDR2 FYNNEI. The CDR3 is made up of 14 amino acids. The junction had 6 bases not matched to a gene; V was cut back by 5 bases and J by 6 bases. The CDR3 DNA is TGTGCCAGCAGTTATACTAGCGGGTCTGATACGCAGTATTTT. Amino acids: CASSYTSGSDTQYF.

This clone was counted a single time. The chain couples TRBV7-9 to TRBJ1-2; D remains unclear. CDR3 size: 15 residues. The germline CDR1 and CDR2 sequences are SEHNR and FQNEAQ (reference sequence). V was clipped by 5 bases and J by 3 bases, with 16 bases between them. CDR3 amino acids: CASSALGYNYYGYTF. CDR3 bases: TGTGCCAGCAGCGCCTTGGGGTACAATTACTATGGCTACACCTTC.

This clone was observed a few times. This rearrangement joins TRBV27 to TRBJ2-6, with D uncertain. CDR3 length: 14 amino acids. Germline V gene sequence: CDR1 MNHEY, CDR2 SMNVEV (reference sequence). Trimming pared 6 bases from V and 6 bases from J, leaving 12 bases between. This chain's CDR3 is CASRQRQAANVLTF. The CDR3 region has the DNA TGTGCCAGCAGACAAAGACAAGCGGCCAACGTCCTGACTTTC.

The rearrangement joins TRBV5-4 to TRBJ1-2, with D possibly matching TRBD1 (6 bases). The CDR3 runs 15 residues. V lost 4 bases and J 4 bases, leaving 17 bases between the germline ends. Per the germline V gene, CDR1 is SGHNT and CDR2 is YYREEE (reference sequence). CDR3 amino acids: CASSPARVGAYGYTF. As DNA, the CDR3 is TGTGCCAGCAGCCCGGCAAGGGTGGGGGCCTATGGCTACACCTTC.

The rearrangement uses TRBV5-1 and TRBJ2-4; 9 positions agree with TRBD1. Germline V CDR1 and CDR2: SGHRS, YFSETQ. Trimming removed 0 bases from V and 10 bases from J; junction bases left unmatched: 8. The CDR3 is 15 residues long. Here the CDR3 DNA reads TGCGCCAGCAGCTTGGATCCGGGACAGGGAAGTATTCAGTACTTC. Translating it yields CASSLDPGQGSIQYF.

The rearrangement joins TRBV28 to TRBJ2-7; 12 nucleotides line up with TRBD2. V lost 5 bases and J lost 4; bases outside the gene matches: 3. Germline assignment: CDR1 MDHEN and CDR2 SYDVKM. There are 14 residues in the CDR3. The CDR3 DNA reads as TGTGCCAGCAGTAGGACTAGCGGGGTTTACGAGCAGTACTTC. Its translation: CASSRTSGVYEQYF.

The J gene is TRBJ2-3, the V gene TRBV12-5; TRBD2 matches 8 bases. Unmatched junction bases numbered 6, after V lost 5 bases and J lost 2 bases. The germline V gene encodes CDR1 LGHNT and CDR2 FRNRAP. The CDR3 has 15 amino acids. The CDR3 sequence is CASGLSGAATDTQYF. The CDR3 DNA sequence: TGTGCTAGTGGTCTTAGCGGGGCGGCCACAGATACGCAGTATTTT.

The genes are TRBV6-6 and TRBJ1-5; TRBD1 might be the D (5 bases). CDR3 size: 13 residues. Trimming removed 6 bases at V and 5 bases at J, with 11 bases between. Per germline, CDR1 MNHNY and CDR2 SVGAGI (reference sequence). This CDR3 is CASRATDYQPQHF. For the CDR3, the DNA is TGTGCCAGCAGGGCGACAGACTATCAGCCCCAGCATTTT.

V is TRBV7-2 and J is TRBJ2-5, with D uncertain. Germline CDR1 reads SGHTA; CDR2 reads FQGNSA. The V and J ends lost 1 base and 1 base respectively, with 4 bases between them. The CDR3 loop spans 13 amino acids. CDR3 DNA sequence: TGTGCCAGCAGCTTAGGGGGCCAAGAGACCCAGTACTTC. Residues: CASSLGGQETQYF.

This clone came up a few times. CDR3 sequence (DNA): TGCAGCGTATTGACAGGGACTATGAACACTGAAGCTTTCTTT. Translating it yields CSVLTGTMNTEAFF. The gene calls are TRBV29-1 and TRBJ1-1; 7 bases align to TRBD1. Germline V lookup: CDR1 SQVTM, CDR2 ANQGSEA. V gave up 6 bases and J gave up 0 bases; unmatched junction bases: 7. CDR3 length equals 14 residues.

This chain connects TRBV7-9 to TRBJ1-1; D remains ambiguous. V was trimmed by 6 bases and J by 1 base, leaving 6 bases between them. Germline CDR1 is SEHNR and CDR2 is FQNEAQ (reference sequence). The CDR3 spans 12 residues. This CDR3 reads CASREENTEAFF. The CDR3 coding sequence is TGTGCCAGCAGGGAAGAGAACACTGAAGCTTTCTTT.

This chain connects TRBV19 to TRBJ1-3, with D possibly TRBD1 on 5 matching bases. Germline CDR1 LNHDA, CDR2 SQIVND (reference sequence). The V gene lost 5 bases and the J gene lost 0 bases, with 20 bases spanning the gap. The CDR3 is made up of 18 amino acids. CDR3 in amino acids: CASSHPRDSSSSGNTIYF. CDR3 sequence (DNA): TGTGCCAGTAGTCACCCCCGGGACTCTTCGTCCTCTGGAAACACCATATATTTT.

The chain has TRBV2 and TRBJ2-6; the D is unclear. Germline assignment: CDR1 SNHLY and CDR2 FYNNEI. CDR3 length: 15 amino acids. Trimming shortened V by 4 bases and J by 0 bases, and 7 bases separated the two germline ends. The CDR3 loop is CASSAPNSGANVLTF. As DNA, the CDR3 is TGTGCCAGCAGTGCTCCGAACTCTGGGGCCAACGTCCTGACTTTC.

The CDR3 is CASLRGQTGANVLTF. The CDR3, as DNA: TGTGCCAGCCTTAGGGGGCAGACTGGGGCCAACGTCCTGACTTTC. The chain employs TRBV2 and TRBJ2-6; 7 nucleotides line up with TRBD1. The CDR3 loop spans 15 amino acids. Germline V gene sequence: CDR1 SNHLY, CDR2 FYNNEI. With 8 bases clipped from V and 2 bases from J, the junction kept 6 bases outside the gene matches.

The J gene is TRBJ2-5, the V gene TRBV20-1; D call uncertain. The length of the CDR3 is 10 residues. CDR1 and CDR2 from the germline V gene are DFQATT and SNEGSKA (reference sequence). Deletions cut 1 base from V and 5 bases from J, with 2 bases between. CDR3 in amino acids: CSARVETQYF. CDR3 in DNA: TGCAGTGCTAGAGTTGAGACCCAGTACTTC.

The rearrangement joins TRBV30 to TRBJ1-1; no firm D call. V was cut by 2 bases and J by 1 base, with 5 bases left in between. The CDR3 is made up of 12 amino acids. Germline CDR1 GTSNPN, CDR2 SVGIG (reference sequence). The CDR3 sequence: CAWSRQNTEAFF. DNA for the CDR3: TGTGCCTGGAGTCGGCAGAACACTGAAGCTTTCTTT.

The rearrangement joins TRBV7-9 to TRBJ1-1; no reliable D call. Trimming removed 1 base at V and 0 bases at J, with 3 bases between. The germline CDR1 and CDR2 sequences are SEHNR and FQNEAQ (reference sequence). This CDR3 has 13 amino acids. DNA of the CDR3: TGTGCCAGCAGCTTAGACATGAACACTGAAGCTTTCTTT. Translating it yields CASSLDMNTEAFF.